One sample yielded the 20 T cell receptor beta chains listed below, sequenced in a study of OX40 agonist ivuxolimab in advanced cancers. Clones were sequenced by immunoSEQ multiplex PCR, and TCRdb holds only the in-frame ones, with some missing. There are just over 40,000 clones in the sample; approximately 87% occur only once, and roughly 3.4% lies in the top ten. The input for sequencing was CD4+ or CD8+ T cells sorted from blood, taken in a trial of the OX40 agonist ivuxolimab. The origin of the receptors is an adult with an advanced solid tumor such as melanoma, head and neck, liver or kidney cancer.

This sequence joins TRBV30 and TRBJ1-5, with 7 bases lining up with TRBD1. The CDR3 totals 14 residues. Germline V gives CDR1 GTSNPN, CDR2 SVGIG (reference sequence). V lost 2 bases and J lost 8; bases outside the gene matches: 9. This chain's CDR3 is CAWSPPGGLKPQHF. In DNA, the CDR3 is TGTGCCTGGAGTCCCCCAGGGGGACTGAAGCCCCAGCATTTT.

The V call is TRBV20-1, the J call TRBJ1-1, with D tentatively TRBD1 (6 bases). Trimming left V 5 bases short and J 6 bases short, with 10 bases between. Germline-derived CDR1 and CDR2 are DFQATT and SNEGSKA (reference sequence). The CDR3 has 11 residues. Here the CDR3 reads CSAYRDPEAFF. As DNA, the CDR3 is TGCAGTGCTTACAGGGACCCTGAAGCTTTCTTT.

This clone appeared a few times. The chain combines TRBV11-2 with TRBJ1-6; D is possibly TRBD1 (6 bases). The germline V and J ends were trimmed by 0 bases and 10 bases, with 13 bases remaining between them. The CDR3 is made up of 15 amino acids. Looked up from germline, CDR1 is SGHAT and CDR2 is FQNNGV. This CDR3 is CASSLEPGARSPLHF. The CDR3 region has the DNA TGTGCCAGCAGCTTAGAGCCGGGGGCGCGATCACCCCTCCACTTT.

V usage is TRBV19 and J usage is TRBJ1-1; the D gene is possibly TRBD1 (5 bases). The CDR3 runs 15 residues. Germline V gives CDR1 LNHDA, CDR2 SQIVND (reference sequence). V lost 0 bases, J lost 3 bases, and 11 bases lay in between. CDR3 sequence (DNA): TGTGCCAGTAGTATAGATCCGGGGGAGTACACTGAAGCTTTCTTT. Amino acids: CASSIDPGEYTEAFF. The full variable domain, with the rest looked up from reference TRBV19 and TRBJ1-1, is DGGITQSPKYLFRKEGQNVTLSCEQNLNHDAMYWYRQDPGQGLRLIYYSQIVNDFQKGDIAEGYSVSREKKESFPLTVTSAQKNPTAFYLCASSIDPGEYTEAFFGQGTRLTVV.

The V call is TRBV28, the J call TRBJ2-2; D possibly corresponds to TRBD1 (5 bases). The V gene's germline CDR1 is MDHEN and CDR2 SYDVKM. The germline V and J ends were trimmed by 4 bases and 1 base, with 13 bases remaining between them. The CDR3 totals 16 residues. The CDR3 region has the DNA TGTGCCAGCAGTTCCCCTGACAGCCAGAACACCGGGGAGCTGTTTTTT. Amino acids: CASSSPDSQNTGELFF.

The V gene is TRBV4-2, the J gene TRBJ2-6, with 9 positions matching TRBD1. The CDR3 consists of 20 residues. V was pared by 4 bases and J by 0 bases, with 13 bases of the junction left unmatched. Germline V CDR1 and CDR2: LGHNA, YNFKEQ. In nucleotides, the CDR3 is TGTGCCAGCAGCCTCTCACCGGGACAGGGTGCCCGCTCTGGGGCCAACGTCCTGACTTTC. It translates to CASSLSPGQGARSGANVLTF.

This clone was seen once. The chain links TRBV5-4 to TRBJ1-2; a weak D match, TRBD1 (5 bases). CDR3 length equals 12 residues. Germline values: CDR1 SGHNT, CDR2 YYREEE (reference sequence). The germline V and J ends were trimmed by 4 bases and 3 bases, with 7 bases remaining between them. The CDR3 DNA is TGTGCCAGCAGCAGGGGCGACTATGGCTACACCTTC. It is translated as CASSRGDYGYTF.

This chain uses TRBV7-2 with TRBJ1-2, with D perhaps TRBD1 (6 bases). The germline V and J ends were trimmed by 2 bases and 7 bases, with 14 bases remaining between them. Germline assignment: CDR1 SGHTA and CDR2 FQGNSA. CDR3 length equals 14 residues. The CDR3 reads CASSLSGAGSGYTF. CDR3 coding DNA: TGTGCCAGCAGCTTATCAGGGGCAGGAAGTGGCTACACCTTC.

This chain links TRBV9 with TRBJ2-3; 7 bases agree with TRBD2. This CDR3 contains 19 residues. CDR1 SGDLS and CDR2 YYNGEE come from the germline V gene. With 0 bases clipped from V and 5 bases from J, the junction kept 18 bases outside the gene matches. The DNA of the CDR3 is TGTGCCAGCAGCGTAGCTGCTAGCGGCGTAGTAGGATATGTAGATACGCAGTATTTT. Translating it yields CASSVAASGVVGYVDTQYF. Using reference TRBV9 and TRBJ2-3 for the parts outside the CDR3, the full variable domain is DSGVTQTPKHLITATGQRVTLRCSPRSGDLSVYWYQQSLDQGLQFLIQYYNGEERAKGNILERFSAQQFPDLHSELNLSSLELGDSALYFCASSVAASGVVGYVDTQYFGPGTRLTVL.

The chain links TRBV5-6 to TRBJ2-5; D is unclear. This CDR3 region has 14 residues. Looked up from germline, CDR1 is SGHDT and CDR2 is YYEEEE. V shed 5 bases and J shed 0 bases, with 11 bases lying between them. CDR3 region: CASSSTSYQETQYF. The CDR3 DNA reads as TGTGCCAGCAGTTCAACCTCGTACCAAGAGACCCAGTACTTC.

The chain employs TRBV5-4 and TRBJ1-2; D gene unclear. The V gene lost 0 bases and the J gene lost 4 bases, with 7 bases spanning the gap. Germline assignment: CDR1 SGHNT and CDR2 YYREEE (reference sequence). This CDR3 comprises 13 residues. CDR3 protein: CASSLGQPYGYTF. CDR3 sequence (DNA): TGTGCCAGCAGCTTGGGGCAGCCCTATGGCTACACCTTC.

This chain joins TRBV28 and TRBJ1-1; D unresolved. The CDR3 has 13 amino acids. V lost 10 bases, J lost 0 bases, and 12 bases lay in between. CDR1 is MDHEN, CDR2 SYDVKM, per germline. CDR3 nucleotide sequence: TGTGCCACCACTACAGAAATGAACACTGAAGCTTTCTTT. Its translation is CATTTEMNTEAFF.

The V gene is TRBV4-2, the J gene TRBJ2-3, with a possible D match to TRBD1 (6 bases). CDR1 and CDR2 from the germline V gene are LGHNA and YNFKEQ. The germline V and J ends were trimmed by 1 base and 0 bases, with 8 bases remaining between them. The CDR3 consists of 15 residues. CDR3 DNA sequence: TGTGCCAGCAGCCAAGTAACAGGGAGCACAGATACGCAGTATTTT. It codes for CASSQVTGSTDTQYF.

This clone was seen more than once but under ten times. V and J are TRBV2 and TRBJ1-1, with a weak D call TRBD1 (6 bases). Germline lookup yields CDR1 SNHLY and CDR2 FYNNEI. This CDR3 spans 15 amino acids. Trimming took off 3 bases at V and 3 bases at J, with 14 bases between the two ends. The CDR3: CASSEWTVRDTEAFF. CDR3 DNA sequence: TGTGCCAGCAGTGAGTGGACAGTCCGAGACACTGAAGCTTTCTTT.

J is TRBJ1-1 and V is TRBV19; D unresolved. Per the germline V gene, CDR1 is LNHDA and CDR2 is SQIVND (reference sequence). This CDR3 contains 12 residues. V lost 5 bases and J lost 6, with 10 bases in between. The CDR3 DNA is TGTGCCAGTAGTGGCTGGTGGGCTGAAGCTTTCTTT. It encodes CASSGWWAEAFF.

The rearrangement joins TRBV7-9 to TRBJ2-1; TRBD1 or TRBD2 may be the D gene (7 bases each). This CDR3 contains 15 residues. V was cut by 4 bases and J by 7 bases, with 17 bases left in between. The V gene's germline CDR1 is SEHNR and CDR2 FQNEAQ (reference sequence). As DNA, the CDR3 is TGTGCCAGCAGCTCAGGGGGGACTACTAGGAATGAGCAGTTCTTC. Protein: CASSSGGTTRNEQFF.

The rearrangement links TRBV28 to TRBJ2-5, with 12 bases aligning to TRBD2. The DNA matches TRBJ2-7 better at its end, which makes the J call doubtful. CDR1 is MDHEN and CDR2 is SYDVKM in the germline V gene. The CDR3 sequence is 14 residues long. The CDR3 DNA is TGTGCCAGCAGTCTAGCGGGAGGGGGCTACGAGCAGTACTTC. It encodes CASSLAGGGYEQYF.

The rearrangement uses TRBV28 and TRBJ2-6; a possible D gene is TRBD1 (6 bases). The germline V gene encodes CDR1 MDHEN and CDR2 SYDVKM. The CDR3 contains 16 residues. The V gene lost 5 bases and the J gene lost 3 bases, with 14 bases spanning the gap. The CDR3 DNA reads as TGTGCCAGCAGTCCTACAGGGCTGGGTGGGGCCAACGTCCTGACTTTC. Translated: CASSPTGLGGANVLTF.

CDR3 in DNA: TGTGCCACCAGCCCACTCGGGGCGGCTATGAACACTGAAGCTTTCTTT. Translated, it gives CATSPLGAAMNTEAFF. The chain uses TRBV15 and TRBJ1-1, with D possibly matching TRBD1 (5 bases). Germline CDR1 and CDR2: LNHNV and YYDKDF (reference sequence). V lost 5 bases, J lost 0 bases, and 16 bases lay in between. The CDR3 totals 16 residues.

The rearrangement links TRBV19 to TRBJ2-7; D not certain. The CDR3 is made up of 10 amino acids. V was shortened by 7 bases and J by 7 bases, with 8 bases between the two germline ends. CDR1 is LNHDA and CDR2 is SQIVND in the germline V gene (reference sequence). CDR3 sequence: CASNGREQYF. The CDR3 bases are TGTGCCAGTAATGGAAGGGAGCAGTACTTC.